This is a list of T cell receptor beta chains from one sample in a study of shared clonotypes between healthy human individuals. The assay was immunoSEQ multiplex PCR, and TCRdb's table has in-frame clones only and misses some. The sample includes some 650,000 clones, approximately 97% of them seen just once. Material: naive CD4+ T cells sorted from blood. These receptors originate from a woman aged 30 to 39 in good health. The CDR3 runs from the conserved cysteine through the conserved F or W. A D gene is named only where the DNA matches it firmly. Expanded clones get a size class; other rows say once, few or many, or leave the size out.

TRBJ2-7,15,NA,TRBD1,TRBV28,CASSPPGTGSHEQYF,TGTGCCAGCAGCCCTCCCGGGACAGGGTCCCACGAGCAGTACTTC
TRBJ2-3,14,NA,TRBD2,TRBV19,CASSILAGTDTQYF,TGTGCCAGTAGTATCCTAGCGGGCACAGATACGCAGTATTTT
TRBJ2-5,14,NA,NA,TRBV6-5,CASSFDSGTETQYF,TGTGCCAGCAGTTTTGACTCGGGAACCGAGACCCAGTACTTC
TRBJ2-1,14,once,TRBD1,TRBV28,CASDPGQGYNEQFF,TGTGCCAGCGATCCGGGACAGGGATACAATGAGCAGTTCTTC
TRBJ2-1,13,few,NA,TRBV4-1,CASSKTRRDEQFF,TGCGCCAGCAGTAAAACTAGACGCGATGAGCAGTTCTTC
TRBJ2-1,15,once,TRBD2,TRBV19,CASSSTSVRYSEQFF,TGTGCCAGTAGTTCGACTAGCGTCAGGTACAGTGAGCAGTTCTTC
TRBJ2-7,15,NA,NA,TRBV6-5,CASSYSPGDSYEQYF,TGTGCCAGCAGTTACTCCCCAGGGGACTCCTACGAGCAGTACTTC
TRBJ1-2,14,NA,NA,TRBV11-2,CASSLVNRAGGYTF,TGTGCCAGCAGCTTAGTGAACAGGGCGGGTGGCTACACCTTC
TRBJ2-7,15,NA,TRBD2,TRBV19,CASSIVGSGSYEQYF,TGTGCCAGTAGTATTGTTGGTAGCGGGAGCTACGAGCAGTACTTC
TRBJ1-5,14,once,NA,TRBV19,CASSRGGSGQPQHF,TGTGCCAGTAGCCGCGGGGGGTCGGGTCAGCCCCAGCATTTT
TRBJ1-2,15,once,NA,TRBV19,CASVPGPPEGYGYTF,TGTGCCAGTGTCCCTGGGCCTCCCGAAGGCTATGGCTACACCTTC
TRBJ1-5,18,NA,TRBD1,TRBV19,CASSMPGQGKAGNQPQHF,TGTGCCAGTAGTATGCCGGGACAGGGGAAAGCGGGCAATCAGCCCCAGCATTTT
TRBJ1-2,16,once,NA,TRBV30,CAWSVAQEGWRDGYTF,TGTGCCTGGAGTGTGGCTCAGGAGGGGTGGAGGGATGGCTACACCTTC
TRBJ2-3,14,NA,NA,TRBV5-1,CASSLGQLADTQYF,TGCGCCAGCAGCTTGGGACAGCTCGCAGATACGCAGTATTTT
TRBJ2-1,15,NA,TRBD2,TRBV7-2,CASSAGLAFYNEQFF,TGTGCCAGCAGCGCTGGACTAGCCTTTTACAATGAGCAGTTCTTC
TRBJ2-1,14,NA,TRBD2,TRBV6-7,CASSYGGRGNEQFF,TGTGCCAGCAGTTACGGCGGGAGGGGCAATGAGCAGTTCTTC
TRBJ1-5,14,NA,NA,TRBV19,CASNRDGINQPQHF,TGTGCCAGTAACCGGGACGGAATTAATCAGCCCCAGCATTTT
TRBJ2-1,15,NA,TRBD2,TRBV6-4,CASSDSWQGGNEQFF,TGTGCCAGCAGTGACTCGTGGCAGGGAGGGAATGAGCAGTTCTTC
TRBJ2-7,20,NA,NA,TRBV27,CASSFRPILLTGKADYEQYF,TGTGCCAGCAGTTTCAGGCCTATCCTTTTAACAGGGAAAGCTGACTACGAGCAGTACTTC
TRBJ1-5,13,NA,NA,TRBV27,CASKKTLGQPQHF,TGTGCCAGCAAGAAGACGTTAGGTCAGCCCCAGCATTTT
TRBJ2-5,11,NA,NA,TRBV5-1,CASGPQETQYF,TGCGCCAGCGGACCCCAAGAGACCCAGTACTTC
TRBJ1-4,14,NA,NA,TRBV28,CASSLGDRNEKLFF,TGTGCCAGCAGTTTGGGGGACCGTAATGAAAAACTGTTTTTT
TRBJ2-7,12,NA,TRBD2,TRBV28,CASSYLQTSQYF,TGTGCCAGCAGTTACCTCCAGACTAGCCAGTACTTC
TRBJ1-1,12,once,NA,TRBV10-3,CAISGGDTEAFF,TGTGCCATCAGTGGGGGAGACACTGAAGCTTTCTTT
TRBJ2-7,15,NA,NA,TRBV27,CASSSRSTGVYEQYF,TGTGCCAGCAGTTCCCGGTCGACAGGAGTATACGAGCAGTACTTC
TRBJ2-4,17,NA,TRBD1,TRBV11-2,CASSSISGGRTKNIQYF,TGTGCCAGCAGCTCGATCTCAGGGGGCCGGACCAAAAACATTCAGTACTTC
TRBJ2-7,16,NA,TRBD2,TRBV4-1,CASSPGRASGSYEQYF,TGCGCCAGCAGCCCAGGGAGGGCTAGCGGGAGCTACGAGCAGTACTTC
TRBJ2-5,15,NA,NA,TRBV25-1,CASSEHRGTQETQYF,TGTGCCAGCAGTGAACATAGGGGAACACAAGAGACCCAGTACTTC
TRBJ1-1,13,NA,NA,TRBV5-1,CASSLRTASEAFF,TGCGCCAGCAGCCTGCGGACAGCGTCTGAAGCTTTCTTT
TRBJ2-7,14,NA,TRBD2,TRBV15,CATSETSGIYEQYF,TGTGCCACCTCCGAGACTAGCGGGATCTACGAGCAGTACTTT
TRBJ2-1,15,NA,TRBD2,TRBV2,CASNGGSRSYNEQFF,TGTGCCAGCAACGGCGGGAGTCGCTCCTACAATGAGCAGTTCTTC
TRBJ1-1,14,NA,TRBD1,TRBV28,CASSSGGQNTEAFF,TGTGCCAGCAGTTCAGGGGGTCAGAACACTGAAGCTTTCTTT
TRBJ2-7,14,NA,NA,TRBV5-1,CASRLGPEKYEQYF,TGCGCCAGCCGCCTCGGACCGGAGAAGTACGAGCAGTACTTC
TRBJ1-2,15,NA,TRBD1,TRBV6-1,CASSRNGGTDYGYTF,TGTGCCAGCAGCAGAAATGGCGGGACAGACTATGGCTACACCTTC
TRBJ2-5,14,NA,TRBD2,TRBV2,CASGGLAGEETQYF,TGTGCCAGCGGGGGACTAGCGGGGGAAGAGACCCAGTACTTC
TRBJ1-1,12,NA,NA,TRBV28,CASTDTRIEAFF,TGTGCCAGCACCGACACTAGGATTGAAGCTTTCTTT
TRBJ2-7,14,NA,NA,TRBV2,CASSAGDPPYEQYF,TGTGCCAGCAGTGCAGGGGACCCTCCCTACGAGCAGTACTTC
TRBJ2-7,13,NA,TRBD1,TRBV4-1,CASSQTTGGEQYF,TGCGCCAGCAGCCAAACCACAGGGGGCGAGCAGTACTTC
TRBJ2-1,16,NA,TRBD2,TRBV28,CASSLLRLAGGNEQFF,TGTGCCAGCAGTTTATTGCGACTAGCGGGAGGCAATGAGCAGTTCTTC
TRBJ2-7,14,NA,TRBD2,TRBV7-2,CASSSASGAYEQYF,TGTGCCAGCAGCTCCGCTAGCGGAGCCTACGAGCAGTACTTC
TRBJ1-1,14,NA,TRBD1,TRBV6-6,CASSYSGQASQAFF,TGTGCCAGCAGTTACTCGGGACAGGCAAGCCAAGCTTTCTTT
TRBJ1-2,13,once,NA,TRBV2,CASSVETNYGYTF,TGTGCCAGCAGTGTTGAAACTAACTATGGCTACACCTTC
TRBJ1-4,15,NA,TRBD1,TRBV4-1,CASRRNRGSNEKLFF,TGCGCCAGCAGACGTAACAGGGGGAGCAATGAAAAACTGTTTTTT
TRBJ2-5,14,once,NA,TRBV11-2,CASSLDSFLETQYF,TGTGCCAGCAGCTTAGACAGCTTTCTCGAGACCCAGTACTTC
TRBJ1-5,13,NA,NA,TRBV28,CASSPGGYQPQHF,TGTGCCAGCAGTCCCGGGGGATATCAGCCCCAGCATTTT
TRBJ2-3,13,NA,NA,TRBV6-1,CASIHLGTDTQYF,TGTGCCAGCATACACCTGGGCACAGATACGCAGTATTTT